This T cell receptor (beta chain) was documented in a study of CD8 T cells in ankylosing spondylitis. General study results and limits: Ankylosing spondylitis blood seemed to carry a telltale TCR beta motif made of several highly homologous variants. Clones tied to disease were said to be significantly enriched in matched ankylosing spondylitis synovial fluid.

V lost 4 bases and J lost 0, with 15 bases in between. The CDR3 length is 16 residues. The germline V gene encodes CDR1 LNHDA and CDR2 SQIVND (reference sequence). Construction of TCR beta libraries was performed using quantitative 5'-RACE with molecular barcodes. MiXCR was run by TCRdb on the 5' RACE reads, yielding one entry per CDR3 protein. The sample yields 220,000 or so distinct CDR3 sequences, roughly a tenth seen once. This clonotype was picked up a small number of times. Its antigen is not identified. The chain is built from TRBV19 and TRBJ1-1, with D tentatively TRBD1 (6 bases). Specimen: blood, either unsorted or a sorted T cell fraction (not recorded which). The receptor was derived from a male donor with ankylosing spondylitis or in good health (not recorded which). CDR3 loop: CASSSSGQRMNTEAFF. Here the CDR3 DNA reads TGTGCCAGTAGTAGCAGCGGACAGAGAATGAACACTGAAGCTTTCTTT.